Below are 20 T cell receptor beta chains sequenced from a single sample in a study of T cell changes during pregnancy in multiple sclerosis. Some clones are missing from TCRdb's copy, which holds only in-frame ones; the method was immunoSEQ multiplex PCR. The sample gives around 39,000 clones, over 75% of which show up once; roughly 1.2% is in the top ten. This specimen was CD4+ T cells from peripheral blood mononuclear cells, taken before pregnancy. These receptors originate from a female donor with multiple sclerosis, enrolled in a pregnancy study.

In DNA, the CDR3 is TGTGCCAGCAGCTTAACTGAGGGATACGAGCAGTACTTC. Protein: CASSLTEGYEQYF. The V call is TRBV7-3, the J call TRBJ2-7, with a weak D call TRBD2 (5 bases). CDR1 is SGHTA and CDR2 is FQGTGA in the germline V gene. There are 13 residues in the CDR3. V gave up 0 bases and J gave up 4 bases, with 7 bases separating them. Based on the CDR3 plus reference TRBV7-3 and TRBJ2-7, the full variable domain is GAGVSQTPSNKVTEKGKYVELRCDPISGHTALYWYRQSLGQGPEFLIYFQGTGAADDSGLPNDRFFAVRPEGSVSTLKIQRTERGDSAVYLCASSLTEGYEQYFGPGTRLTVT.

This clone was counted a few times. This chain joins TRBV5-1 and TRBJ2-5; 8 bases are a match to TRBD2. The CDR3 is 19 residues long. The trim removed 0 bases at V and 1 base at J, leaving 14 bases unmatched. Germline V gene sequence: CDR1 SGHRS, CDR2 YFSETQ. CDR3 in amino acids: CASSLAVSAGASGQETQYF. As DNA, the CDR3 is TGCGCCAGCAGCTTGGCAGTGTCAGCGGGAGCCTCTGGCCAAGAGACCCAGTACTTC.

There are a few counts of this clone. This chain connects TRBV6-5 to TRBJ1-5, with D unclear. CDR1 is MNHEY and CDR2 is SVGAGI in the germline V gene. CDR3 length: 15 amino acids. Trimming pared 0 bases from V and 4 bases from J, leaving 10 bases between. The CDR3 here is CASSYSLGANQPQHF. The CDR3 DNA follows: TGTGCCAGCAGTTACTCTCTAGGAGCAAATCAGCCCCAGCATTTT.

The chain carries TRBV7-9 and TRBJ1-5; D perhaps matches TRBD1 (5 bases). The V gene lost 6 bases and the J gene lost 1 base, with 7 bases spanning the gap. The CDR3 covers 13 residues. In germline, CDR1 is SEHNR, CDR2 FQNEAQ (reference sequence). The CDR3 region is CASSGGSNQPQHF. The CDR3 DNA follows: TGTGCCAGCAGTGGGGGGAGCAATCAGCCCCAGCATTTT.

CDR3 nucleotides: TGTGCCAGCAGTTTGGCGCGCTACACGCCGGGACAGGCCTACTTC. Protein: CASSLARYTPGQAYF. The rearrangement uses TRBV27 and TRBJ2-5; 8 nucleotides match TRBD1. Unmatched junction bases numbered 17, after V lost 3 bases and J lost 14 bases. The CDR3 is 15 residues long. From germline, CDR1 is MNHEY and CDR2 SMNVEV (reference sequence).

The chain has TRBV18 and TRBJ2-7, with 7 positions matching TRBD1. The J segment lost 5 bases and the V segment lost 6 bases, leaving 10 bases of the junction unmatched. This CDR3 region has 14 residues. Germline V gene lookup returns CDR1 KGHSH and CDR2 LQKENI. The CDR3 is CASSSPGGEDEQYF. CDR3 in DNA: TGTGCCAGCTCCTCCCCAGGGGGTGAGGACGAGCAGTACTTC.

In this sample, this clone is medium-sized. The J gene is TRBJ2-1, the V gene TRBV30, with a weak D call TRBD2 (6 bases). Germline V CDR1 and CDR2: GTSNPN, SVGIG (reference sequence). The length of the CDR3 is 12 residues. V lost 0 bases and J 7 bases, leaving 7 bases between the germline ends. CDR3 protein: CAWSVEGNEQFF. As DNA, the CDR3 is TGTGCCTGGAGTGTGGAGGGGAATGAGCAGTTCTTC.

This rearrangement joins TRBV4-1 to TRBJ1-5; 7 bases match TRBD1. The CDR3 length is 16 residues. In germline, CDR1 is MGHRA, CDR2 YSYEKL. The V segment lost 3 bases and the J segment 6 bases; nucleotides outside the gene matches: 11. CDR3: CASSQVTGIGTQPQHF. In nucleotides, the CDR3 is TGCGCCAGCAGCCAGGTGACAGGGATCGGCACTCAGCCCCAGCATTTT.

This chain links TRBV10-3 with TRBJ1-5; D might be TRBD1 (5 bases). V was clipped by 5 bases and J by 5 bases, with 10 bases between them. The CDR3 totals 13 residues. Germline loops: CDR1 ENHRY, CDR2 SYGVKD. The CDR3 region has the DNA TGTGCCATCAGTACCCAAGGGGATCAGCCCCAGCATTTT. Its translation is CAISTQGDQPQHF.

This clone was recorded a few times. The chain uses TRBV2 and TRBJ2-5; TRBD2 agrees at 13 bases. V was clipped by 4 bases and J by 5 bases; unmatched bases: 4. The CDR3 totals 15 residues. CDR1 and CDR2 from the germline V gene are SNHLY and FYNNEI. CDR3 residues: CASSATSGRGETQYF. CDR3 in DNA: TGTGCCAGCAGTGCCACTAGCGGGAGGGGGGAGACCCAGTACTTC.

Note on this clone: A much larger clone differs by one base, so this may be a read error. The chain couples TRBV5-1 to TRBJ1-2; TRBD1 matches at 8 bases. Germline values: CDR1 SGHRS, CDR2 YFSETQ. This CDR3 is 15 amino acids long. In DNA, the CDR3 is TGCGCCAGCAACTTGGGGGACAGGACAGCCTATGGCTACACCTTC. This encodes CASNLGDRTAYGYTF.

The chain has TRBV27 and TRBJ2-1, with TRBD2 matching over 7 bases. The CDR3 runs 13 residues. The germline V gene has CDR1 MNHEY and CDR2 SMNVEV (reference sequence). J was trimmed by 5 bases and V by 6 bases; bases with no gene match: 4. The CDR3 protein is CASRGTIHNEQFF. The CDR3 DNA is TGTGCCAGCAGAGGGACTATACACAATGAGCAGTTCTTC.

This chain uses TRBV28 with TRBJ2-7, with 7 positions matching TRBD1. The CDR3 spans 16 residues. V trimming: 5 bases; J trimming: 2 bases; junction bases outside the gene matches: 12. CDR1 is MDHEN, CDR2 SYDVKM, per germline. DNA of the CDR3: TGTGCCAGCAGTCTCACAGGGGAACCCTACACCTACGAGCAGTACTTC. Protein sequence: CASSLTGEPYTYEQYF.

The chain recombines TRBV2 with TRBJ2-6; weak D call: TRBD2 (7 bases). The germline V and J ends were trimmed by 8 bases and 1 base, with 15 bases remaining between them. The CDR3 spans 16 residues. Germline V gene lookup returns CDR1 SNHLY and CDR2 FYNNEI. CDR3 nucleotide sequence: TGTGCCAGCTGCCGGGGGGCGACTTCTGGGGCCAACGTCCTGACTTTC. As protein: CASCRGATSGANVLTF.

The CDR3 coding sequence is TGTGCCAGTAGTATAGGCAGGGGCTACAATGAGCAGTTCTTC. As protein: CASSIGRGYNEQFF. J is TRBJ2-1 and V is TRBV19; D is possibly TRBD1 (6 bases). Germline loops: CDR1 LNHDA, CDR2 SQIVND (reference sequence). This CDR3 spans 14 amino acids. Between the trimmed V and J ends, which lost 1 base and 3 bases, there was a span of 7 bases. The entire variable domain, with the rest obtained from reference TRBV19 and TRBJ2-1, is as follows: DGGITQSPKYLFRKEGQNVTLSCEQNLNHDAMYWYRQDPGQGLRLIYYSQIVNDFQKGDIAEGYSVSREKKESFPLTVTSAQKNPTAFYLCASSIGRGYNEQFFGPGTRLTVL.

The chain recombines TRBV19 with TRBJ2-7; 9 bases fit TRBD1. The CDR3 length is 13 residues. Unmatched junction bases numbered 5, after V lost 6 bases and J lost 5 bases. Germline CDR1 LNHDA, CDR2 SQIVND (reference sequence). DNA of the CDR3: TGTGCCAGTAGCGGACAGGGGATACACGAGCAGTACTTC. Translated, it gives CASSGQGIHEQYF.

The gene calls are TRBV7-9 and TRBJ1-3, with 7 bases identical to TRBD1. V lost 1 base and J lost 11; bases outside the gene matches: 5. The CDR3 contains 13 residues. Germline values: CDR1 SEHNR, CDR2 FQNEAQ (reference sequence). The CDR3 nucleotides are TGTGCCAGCAGCTTAGACACCCAGGGGGCCATATATTTT. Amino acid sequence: CASSLDTQGAIYF.

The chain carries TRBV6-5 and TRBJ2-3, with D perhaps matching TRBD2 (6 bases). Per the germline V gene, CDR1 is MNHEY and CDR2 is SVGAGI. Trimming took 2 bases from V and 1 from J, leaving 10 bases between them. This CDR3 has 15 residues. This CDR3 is CASSYAGLGTDTQYF. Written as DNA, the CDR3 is TGTGCCAGCAGTTACGCGGGACTGGGCACAGATACGCAGTATTTT.

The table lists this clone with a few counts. The CDR3 coding sequence is TGTGCTAGTGGTTTTGAGGTGAACACTGAAGCTTTCTTT. It encodes CASGFEVNTEAFF. The chain uses TRBV12-5 and TRBJ1-1; D not certain. V was clipped by 3 bases and J by 0 bases, with 5 bases between them. CDR1 and CDR2 from the germline V gene are LGHNT and FRNRAP. CDR3 length: 13 residues.

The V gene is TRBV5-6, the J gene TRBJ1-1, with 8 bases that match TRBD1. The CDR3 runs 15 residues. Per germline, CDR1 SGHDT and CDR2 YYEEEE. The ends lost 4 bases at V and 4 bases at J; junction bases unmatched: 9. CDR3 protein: CASSLTGGGGTEAFF. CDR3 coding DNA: TGTGCCAGCAGCCTTACAGGGGGAGGAGGCACTGAAGCTTTCTTT.